One T cell receptor (beta chain) is described in this entry. This sample was included in a study of cytomegalovirus exposure and HLA in healthy donors. The ends were cut back, 0 bases at V and 3 bases at J, with 3 bases in the middle. This CDR3 comprises 12 residues. Germline V gene data show CDR1 as SGDLS and CDR2 as YYNGEE. PCR was performed using 60 Vbeta and 13 Jbeta primers. Repertoires were generated with immunoSEQ multiplex PCR, while TCRdb's copy carries only in-frame clones and drops some. The data contain under 200,000 clones, about 80% of them singletons. The receptor was derived from a woman aged 45-60 years in good health and CMV-seropositive. The sequenced material came from PBMCs. This chain connects TRBV9 to TRBJ1-2, with no clear D. CDR3 nucleotides: TGTGCCAGCAGCGTAGCTGACTATGGCTACACCTTC. Translated: CASSVADYGYTF.